This note documents a single T cell receptor beta chain sequence. These data come from a study of beta chain features in type 1 diabetes. The isolated RNA, all of it, was reverse transcribed, so expressed TCRB transcripts were what got sequenced. TCRdb keeps only in-frame clones here, not all; method: immunoSEQ multiplex PCR. The sample consists of under 250,000 clones, over 12% of them appearing once. V lost 6 bases and J lost 6, with 9 bases in between. The CDR3 sequence is 12 residues long. Germline lookup yields CDR1 SNHLY and CDR2 FYNNEI. The TCR sequence derives from a woman between 40 and 50 years old in good health. The V gene is TRBV2, the J gene TRBJ1-5; D call uncertain. Sequences were obtained from naive CD4+ T cells from blood. The CDR3 sequence is CASRESSQPQHF. The CDR3, as DNA: TGTGCCAGCAGGGAGAGTAGTCAGCCCCAGCATTTT.